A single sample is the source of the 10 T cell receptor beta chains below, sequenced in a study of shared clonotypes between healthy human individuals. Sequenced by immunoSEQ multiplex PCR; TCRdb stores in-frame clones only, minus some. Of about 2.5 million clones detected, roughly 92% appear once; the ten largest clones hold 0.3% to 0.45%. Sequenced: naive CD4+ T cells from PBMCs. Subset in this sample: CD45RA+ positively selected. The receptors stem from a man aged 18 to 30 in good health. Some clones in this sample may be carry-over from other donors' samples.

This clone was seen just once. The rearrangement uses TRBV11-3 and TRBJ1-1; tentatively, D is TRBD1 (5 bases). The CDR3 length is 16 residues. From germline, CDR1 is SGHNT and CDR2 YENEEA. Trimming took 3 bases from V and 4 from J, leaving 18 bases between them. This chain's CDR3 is CASSLGRGARSTEAFF. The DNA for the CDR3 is TGTGCCAGCAGCTTGGGTCGGGGCGCGAGGAGCACTGAAGCTTTCTTT. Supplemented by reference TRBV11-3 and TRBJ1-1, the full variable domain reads EAGVVQSPRYKIIEKKQPVAFWCNPISGHNTLYWYLQNLGQGPELLIRYENEEAVDDSQLPKDRFSAERLKGVDSTLKIQPAELGDSAVYLCASSLGRGARSTEAFFGQGTRLTVV.

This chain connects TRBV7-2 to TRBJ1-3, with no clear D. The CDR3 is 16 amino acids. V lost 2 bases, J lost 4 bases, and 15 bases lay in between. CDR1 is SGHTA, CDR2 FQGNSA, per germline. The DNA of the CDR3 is TGTGCCAGCAGCTTAAATGCGGCGACCTCGGGAAACACCATATATTTT. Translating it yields CASSLNAATSGNTIYF. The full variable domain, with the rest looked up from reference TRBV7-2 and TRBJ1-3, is GAGVSQSPSNKVTEKGKDVELRCDPISGHTALYWYRQSLGQGLEFLIYFQGNSAPDKSGLPSDRFSAERTGGSVSTLTIQRTQQEDSAVYLCASSLNAATSGNTIYFGEGSWLTVV.

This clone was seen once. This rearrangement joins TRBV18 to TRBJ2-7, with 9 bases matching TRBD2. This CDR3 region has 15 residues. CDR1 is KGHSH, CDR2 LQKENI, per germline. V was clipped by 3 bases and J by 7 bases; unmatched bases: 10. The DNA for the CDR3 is TGTGCCAGCTCACCGTCGAGACTAGCGGACCATGAGCAGTACTTC. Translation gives CASSPSRLADHEQYF.

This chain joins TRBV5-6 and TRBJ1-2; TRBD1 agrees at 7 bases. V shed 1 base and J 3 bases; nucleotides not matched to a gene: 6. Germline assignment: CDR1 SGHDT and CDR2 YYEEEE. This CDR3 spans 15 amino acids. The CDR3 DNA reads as TGTGCCAGCAGCTTGTGGGACAGAGAGTACTATGGCTACACCTTC. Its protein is CASSLWDREYYGYTF.

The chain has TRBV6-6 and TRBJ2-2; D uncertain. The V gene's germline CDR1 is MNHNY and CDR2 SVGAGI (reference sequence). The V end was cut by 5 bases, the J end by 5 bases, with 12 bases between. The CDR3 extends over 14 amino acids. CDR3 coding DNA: TGTGCCAGCAGTCGGGTTAGAGGAACCGGGGAGCTGTTTTTT. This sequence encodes CASSRVRGTGELFF.

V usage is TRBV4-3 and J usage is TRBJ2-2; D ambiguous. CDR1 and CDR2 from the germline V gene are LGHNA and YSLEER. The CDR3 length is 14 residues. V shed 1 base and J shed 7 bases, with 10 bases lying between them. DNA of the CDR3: TGCGCCAGCAGCCAAGTGTCCGGAGACGGGGAGCTGTTTTTT. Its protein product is CASSQVSGDGELFF.

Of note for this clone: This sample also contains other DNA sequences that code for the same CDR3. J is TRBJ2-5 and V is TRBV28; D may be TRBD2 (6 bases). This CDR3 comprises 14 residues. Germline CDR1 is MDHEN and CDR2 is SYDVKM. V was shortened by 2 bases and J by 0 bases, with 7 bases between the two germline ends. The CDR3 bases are TGTGCCAGCAGTTTAGGCGGGAACCAAGAGACCCAGTACTTC. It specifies CASSLGGNQETQYF.

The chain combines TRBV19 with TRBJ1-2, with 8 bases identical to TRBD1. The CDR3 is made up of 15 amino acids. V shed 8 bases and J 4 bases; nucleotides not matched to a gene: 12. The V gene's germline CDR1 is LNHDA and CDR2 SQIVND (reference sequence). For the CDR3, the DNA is TGTGCCAGTCGAAACAGGGGGGAATTGGCCTATGGCTACACCTTC. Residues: CASRNRGELAYGYTF.

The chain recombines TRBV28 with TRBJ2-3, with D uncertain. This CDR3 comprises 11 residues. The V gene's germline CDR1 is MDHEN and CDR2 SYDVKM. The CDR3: CAGGPTDTQYF. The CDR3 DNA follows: TGTGCGGGCGGACCCACAGATACGCAGTATTTT.

The DNA for the CDR3 is TGTGCCAGCAGACGGTGGGACAGGGACAATGAGCAGTTCTTC. Translation gives CASRRWDRDNEQFF. This chain uses TRBV6-5 with TRBJ2-1, with TRBD1 matching over 9 bases. V lost 6 bases and J lost 5; bases outside the gene matches: 5. CDR1 is MNHEY, CDR2 SVGAGI, per germline. CDR3 length: 14 amino acids.